This T cell receptor (beta chain) stems from a study of beta chain features in type 1 diabetes (dated by TCRdb to the late 2010s). Study-level background: No differences in mean age, gender distribution, total cell number or subset yield were found between patients and healthy donors. Across all samples, around 100 million sorted cells were examined, and cell number per subset correlated strongly with RNA yield. The study compared TCRB repertoires of sorted circulating CD4+ T cell subsets between recently diagnosed type 1 diabetes patients and matched healthy donors. Naive and central memory subsets were obtained from all 30 or so donors, but regulatory and stem cell-like memory subsets were isolated from only 8 patients and roughly eight healthy donors.

What the authors observed across the whole study: Because cDNA rather than genomic DNA was sequenced, highly expressing activated cells could have been over-represented, although no difference in activation and CD3 levels was found between groups. HLA sub-analyses involved small numbers of individuals, so any influence of HLA type on TCRB rearrangement remained unresolved. A moderate but significant shortening of TCRB CDR3 length was observed in type 1 diabetes patients in all four CD4+ subsets. Shorter templates might be favored by PCR, yet because patient and control samples were amplified and corrected together, any such skew would affect both groups equally. The naive, central memory and regulatory TCRB repertoires appeared to resemble one another more closely among patients than among healthy donors. At VDJ recombination sites, patients with type 1 diabetes made fewer insertions and deleted more nucleotides, a pattern implying thymic rearrangement abnormalities.

This clone was observed a handful of times. The target of this receptor is not known. No much larger clone exists at a distance of one base, and base qualities are not known. From cysteine to phenylalanine, the CDR3 is 15 amino acids long. CDR3 DNA only is kept here, 45 bases in frame from base 1. The V and J ends are trimmed by 5 bases and 3 bases, leaving 13 bases between them. CDR1 is given as SGHAT and CDR2 as FQNNGV, both from the germline V gene. All of the isolated RNA was reverse transcribed with the High Capacity cDNA Reverse Transcription Kit, so expressed TCRB transcripts were sequenced. Naive, central memory and regulatory T cell samples underwent deep immunoSEQ sequencing, averaging roughly 3.4 million total reads per sample. Sorted cells were lysed in RLT buffer and RNA was extracted with DNase-treated RNeasy Micro or Mini kits, depending on cell number. To prevent cross-contamination, each cell subset was processed individually, whereas patient and healthy donor samples were processed jointly. TCRB sequences were amplified from cDNA with the immunoSEQ multiplex PCR, producing 87-bp fragments spanning the CDR3 region. Sequencing of the amplicons was done on the Illumina HiSeq platform. Under the source paper's analysis protocol: PCR bias was corrected computationally using synthetic template baselines, and reads within Hamming distance 2 were collapsed, with unmergeable singletons discarded. Reads were aligned to IMGT to assign V, D and J genes, CDR3 length, and insertions or deletions at six rearrangement sites. Within each subset, clonotype counts were normalized to the number of sorted cells before true diversity and Gini coefficients were calculated with the tcR R package. The overlap coefficient, calculated on TCRB nucleotide sequences, was used to quantify repertoire sharing. Out-of-frame TCRB sequences from naive cells were analyzed as a proxy for the pre-selection repertoire. TCRdb retrieved this table from immuneACCESS and kept in-frame rearrangements only. Not all clones are present; in checked studies, unresolved V genes account for under half, and no reason is known for the remainder. That table is the source of V, J and clone size, and D and trimming were worked out from the DNA. For this sample there are roughly 230,000 clones; around 10% appear just once. The biggest ten clones account for about 0.037% of the sample.

From each donor, a single peripheral blood sample of 90 to 150 mL on average was drawn into heparinised tubes. Naive, central memory, regulatory and stem cell-like memory CD4+ T cells were sorted on a BD FACSAria II using a panel including CD45RO, CCR7, CD25, CD127, CD95 and CD27. A purity above 98% was achieved for all sorted populations. PBMCs were isolated right away by Lymphoprep density gradient centrifugation and were stained directly, without culture. So that batch effects would be minimized, each experiment stained and sorted samples in pairs, pairing one healthy donor with one patient. The sequencing sample was made of naive CD4+ T cells from blood. The cell subset or site label, as the study defines it: true naive CD4+ T cells. This chain is built from TRBV11-2 and TRBJ2-2; a weak D assignment points to TRBD2 (6 bases agree). The TCR originated in a woman in her late teens or twenties in good health. In nucleotides, the sequence is TGTGCCAGCAGCCCTGACTGGGGGGACACCGGGGAGCTGTTTTTT. The translation is CASSPDWGDTGELFF.